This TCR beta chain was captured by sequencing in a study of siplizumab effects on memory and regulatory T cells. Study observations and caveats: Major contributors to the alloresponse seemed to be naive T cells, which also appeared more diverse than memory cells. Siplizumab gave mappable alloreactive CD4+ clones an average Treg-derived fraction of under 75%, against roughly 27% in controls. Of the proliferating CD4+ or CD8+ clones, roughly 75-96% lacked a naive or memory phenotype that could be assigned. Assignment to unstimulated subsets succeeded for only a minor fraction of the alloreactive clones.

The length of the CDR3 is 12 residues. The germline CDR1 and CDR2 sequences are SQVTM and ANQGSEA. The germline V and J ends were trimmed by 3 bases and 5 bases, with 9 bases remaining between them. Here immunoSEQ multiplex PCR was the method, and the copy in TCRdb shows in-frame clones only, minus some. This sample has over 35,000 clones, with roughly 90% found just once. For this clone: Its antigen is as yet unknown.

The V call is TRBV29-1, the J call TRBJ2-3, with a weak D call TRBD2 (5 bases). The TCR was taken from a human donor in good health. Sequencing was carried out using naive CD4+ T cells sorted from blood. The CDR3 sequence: CSVDFRGDTQYF. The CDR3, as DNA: TGCAGCGTTGATTTTCGGGGAGATACGCAGTATTTT.